The 18 T cell receptor beta chains below all came from one sample that was sequenced in a study of blood T cell repertoires in COVID-19. The data were produced by immunoSEQ multiplex PCR, yet TCRdb's version contains in-frame clones alone and is incomplete. Of 400,000 to 500,000 clones in the sample, around nine tenths were seen once. The sequencing sample was made of PBMCs or T cells enriched from blood (not recorded which). These receptors all come from a woman under 30 who had been exposed to COVID-19.

This chain uses TRBV6-2 or TRBV6-3 with TRBJ2-7, with 7 nucleotides matching TRBD1. CDR3 size: 14 residues. V lost 6 bases, J lost 3 bases, and 8 bases stayed unmatched. Per germline, CDR1 MNHEY and CDR2 SVGEGT. The CDR3 protein is CASSRSGTVYEQYF. The CDR3 nucleotides read TGTGCCAGCAGCAGGTCCGGGACAGTCTACGAGCAGTACTTC.

The rearrangement links TRBV5-5 to TRBJ1-6, with D unclear. CDR3 length: 13 amino acids. Between the trimmed V and J ends, which lost 4 bases and 9 bases, there was a span of 11 bases. The germline gives CDR1 SGHKS, CDR2 YYEKEE (reference sequence). For the CDR3, the DNA is TGTGCCAGCAGCCAAGCTGCCGCTTCACCCCTCCACTTT. Encoded protein: CASSQAAASPLHF.

This chain links TRBV7-9 with TRBJ1-2; the D is unclear. The CDR3 covers 13 residues. Trimming shortened V by 6 bases and J by 3 bases, and 11 bases separated the two germline ends. Germline V CDR1 and CDR2: SEHNR, FQNEAQ (reference sequence). The CDR3 bases are TGTGCCAGCAGTAGCCCGACCCACTATGGCTACACCTTC. Protein sequence: CASSSPTHYGYTF.

The genes are TRBV5-6 and TRBJ2-1; 9 positions match TRBD1. The V gene's germline CDR1 is SGHDT and CDR2 YYEEEE. CDR3 length: 16 residues. With 3 bases clipped from V and 9 bases from J, the junction kept 13 bases outside the gene matches. The CDR3 DNA reads TGTGCCAGCAGCTCTCCGGGACAGGGTTCCCCCAGTGAGCAGTTCTTC. Translating gives CASSSPGQGSPSEQFF.

V gene TRBV12-3 or TRBV12-4 combines with J gene TRBJ2-7; tentative D call: TRBD2 (6 bases). The length of the CDR3 is 13 residues. Trimming removed 7 bases at V and 6 bases at J, with 16 bases between. The CDR3 DNA reads as TGTGCCAGCAAAGGCGGGATTAACTCCGAGCAGTACTTC. Its protein is CASKGGINSEQYF.

This clone was found a few times. This sequence joins TRBV2 and TRBJ2-2; D gene unclear. The CDR3 is made up of 12 amino acids. Trimming took 7 bases from V and 5 from J, leaving 8 bases between them. The germline gives CDR1 SNHLY, CDR2 FYNNEI. The CDR3 loop is CASISTTGELFF. CDR3 sequence (DNA): TGTGCCAGCATTTCGACTACCGGGGAGCTGTTTTTT.

This sequence joins TRBV27 and TRBJ2-1; D not resolved. Germline V gene data show CDR1 as MNHEY and CDR2 as SMNVEV (reference sequence). This CDR3 region has 14 residues. The V gene lost 0 bases and the J gene lost 6 bases, with 9 bases spanning the gap. CDR3 nucleotides: TGTGCCAGCAGTTTATCGAGTACGTCCAATGAGCAGTTCTTC. This translates into CASSLSSTSNEQFF.

V and J are TRBV2 and TRBJ2-7; 7 positions agree with TRBD2. CDR3 length: 15 residues. V lost 9 bases and J lost 0; bases outside the gene matches: 11. Germline loops: CDR1 SNHLY, CDR2 FYNNEI. The CDR3 DNA reads as TGTGCCAGTGGGCGGGCTAGCGGATTCTCCTACGAGCAGTACTTC. It is translated as CASGRASGFSYEQYF.

The gene calls are TRBV7-6 and TRBJ1-1, with 12 nucleotides matching TRBD1. V trimming: 5 bases; J trimming: 3 bases; junction bases outside the gene matches: 4. This CDR3 spans 15 amino acids. The germline gives CDR1 SGHVS, CDR2 FNYEAQ. CDR3 sequence (DNA): TGTGCCAGCAGCGCGGGGACAGGGGGCTACACTGAAGCTTTCTTT. It codes for CASSAGTGGYTEAFF.

The V call is TRBV5-5, the J call TRBJ2-3; 14 bases align to TRBD2. V trimming: 0 bases; J trimming: 5 bases; junction bases outside the gene matches: 5. Per the germline V gene, CDR1 is SGHKS and CDR2 is YYEKEE (reference sequence). The CDR3 spans 17 residues. The CDR3: CASSLGLAGGPVDTQYF. The CDR3 coding sequence is TGTGCCAGCAGCTTGGGACTAGCGGGAGGGCCCGTAGATACGCAGTATTTT.

V is TRBV5-1 and J is TRBJ2-7; 7 bases map to TRBD2. This CDR3 is built from 16 residues. The trim removed 2 bases at V and 3 bases at J, leaving 11 bases unmatched. The germline gives CDR1 SGHRS, CDR2 YFSETQ. In DNA, the CDR3 is TGCGCCAGCAGCTTAGCAGTTGGGGCGGGAGTCTACGAGCAGTACTTC. It is translated as CASSLAVGAGVYEQYF.

The J gene is TRBJ2-3, the V gene TRBV7-2; D gene uncertain. V was shortened by 1 base and J by 11 bases, with 10 bases between the two germline ends. The CDR3 runs 12 residues. The germline V gene has CDR1 SGHTA and CDR2 FQGNSA. DNA for the CDR3: TGTGCCAGCAGCTTAGGGTTAGCCGGGCAGTATTTT. Translated, it gives CASSLGLAGQYF.

The chain is built from TRBV3-1 (or the pseudogene TRBV3-2) and TRBJ2-5, with D possibly matching TRBD1 (6 bases). The germline V gene encodes CDR1 LGHDT and CDR2 YNNKEL (reference sequence). V lost 2 bases to trimming and J lost 5 bases, with 9 bases between them. CDR3 size: 13 residues. The CDR3 protein is CASSQIRGETQYF. As DNA, the CDR3 is TGTGCCAGCAGCCAAATCAGGGGTGAGACCCAGTACTTC.

This chain links TRBV7-9 with TRBJ1-2; TRBD1 is a possible D gene (6 bases). The CDR3 has 16 amino acids. Germline CDR1 SEHNR, CDR2 FQNEAQ (reference sequence). Trimming removed 1 base from V and 1 base from J, with 13 bases in between. The CDR3 nucleotides are TGTGCCAGCAGCTTAGGATGGGCAGGGGATAACTATGGCTACACCTTC. This gives the protein CASSLGWAGDNYGYTF. Supplemented by reference TRBV7-9 and TRBJ1-2, the full variable domain reads DTGVSQNPRHKITKRGQNVTFRCDPISEHNRLYWYRQTLGQGPEFLTYFQNEAQLEKSRLLSDRFSAERPKGSFSTLEIQRTEQGDSAMYLCASSLGWAGDNYGYTFGSGTRLTVV.

This clone was seen only once. V usage is TRBV27 and J usage is TRBJ2-7; 10 bases line up with TRBD1. Trimming cost V 6 bases and J 4 bases; bases outside gene matches: 6. The CDR3 is 14 amino acids. Germline assignment: CDR1 MNHEY and CDR2 SMNVEV (reference sequence). The CDR3 nucleotides are TGTGCCAGCAGCAGAGACAGGGGGCTGTACGAGCAGTACTTC. This sequence encodes CASSRDRGLYEQYF.

This chain links TRBV28 with TRBJ2-5; TRBD1 matches 9 bases. Losses at the gene ends were 7 bases for V and 5 bases for J; bases not matched to a gene: 11. The CDR3 sequence is 15 residues long. Germline-derived CDR1 and CDR2 are MDHEN and SYDVKM. DNA of the CDR3: TGTGCCAGCACCGAGGGACAGGGAAGGCGCGAGACCCAGTACTTC. Translated, it gives CASTEGQGRRETQYF. The whole variable domain, filled in from reference TRBV28 and TRBJ2-5, reads DVKVTQSSRYLVKRTGEKVFLECVQDMDHENMFWYRQDPGLGLRLIYFSYDVKMKEKGDIPEGYSVSREKKERFSLILESASTNQTSMYLCASTEGQGRRETQYFGPGTRLLVL.

This clone has a single count. V usage is TRBV7-9 and J usage is TRBJ1-2, with TRBD1 matching over 8 bases. The CDR3 is made up of 16 amino acids. The junction had 14 bases not matched to a gene; V was cut back by 3 bases and J by 8 bases. Germline assignment: CDR1 SEHNR and CDR2 FQNEAQ (reference sequence). Here the CDR3 reads CASSLGLQGAGSGYTF. The CDR3 bases are TGTGCCAGCAGCTTGGGGCTCCAGGGGGCAGGTTCCGGCTACACCTTC.

The CDR3 bases are TGTGCCAGCAGCCGACAGGGGAGGAATGAAAAACTGTTTTTT. Its protein is CASSRQGRNEKLFF. This rearrangement joins TRBV3-1 (or the pseudogene TRBV3-2) to TRBJ1-4, with 8 bases identical to TRBD1. There are 14 residues in the CDR3. Trimming at V came to 4 bases and at J to 5 bases, leaving 3 bases not matched to a gene. Germline V gives CDR1 LGHDT, CDR2 YNNKEL (reference sequence).